Here is one TCR beta chain with its context. The CDR3 length is 17 residues. In the study's own analysis: The authors estimated nucleated cell counts from reference gene primer amplification. Produced via immunoSEQ multiplex PCR; TCRdb's table is partial and in-frame only. The V and J calls and clone size come from that table; D and trimming were worked out from the DNA. The sample has some 320,000 clones, roughly 85% seen once. These data come from a study of blood T cell repertoires in COVID-19. Study overall: Acute-phase and convalescent COVID-19 samples originated in the United States, Italy and Spain.

Participants' own reports of clinical history determined their cohort assignment. This clonotype was obtained from a woman aged 25 to 39 who had been exposed to COVID-19. Material for sequencing was PBMCs or T cells enriched from blood (not recorded which). J is TRBJ2-5 and V is TRBV21-1; the table's TRBD2 call for D was not verified on the DNA. TRBV21-1 is tagged as a pseudogene. CDR3 region: CASSPGGAGRVQETQYF. In DNA form, the CDR3 reads TGTGCCAGCAGCCCTGGCGGAGCGGGGAGGGTTCAAGAGACCCAGTACTTC.